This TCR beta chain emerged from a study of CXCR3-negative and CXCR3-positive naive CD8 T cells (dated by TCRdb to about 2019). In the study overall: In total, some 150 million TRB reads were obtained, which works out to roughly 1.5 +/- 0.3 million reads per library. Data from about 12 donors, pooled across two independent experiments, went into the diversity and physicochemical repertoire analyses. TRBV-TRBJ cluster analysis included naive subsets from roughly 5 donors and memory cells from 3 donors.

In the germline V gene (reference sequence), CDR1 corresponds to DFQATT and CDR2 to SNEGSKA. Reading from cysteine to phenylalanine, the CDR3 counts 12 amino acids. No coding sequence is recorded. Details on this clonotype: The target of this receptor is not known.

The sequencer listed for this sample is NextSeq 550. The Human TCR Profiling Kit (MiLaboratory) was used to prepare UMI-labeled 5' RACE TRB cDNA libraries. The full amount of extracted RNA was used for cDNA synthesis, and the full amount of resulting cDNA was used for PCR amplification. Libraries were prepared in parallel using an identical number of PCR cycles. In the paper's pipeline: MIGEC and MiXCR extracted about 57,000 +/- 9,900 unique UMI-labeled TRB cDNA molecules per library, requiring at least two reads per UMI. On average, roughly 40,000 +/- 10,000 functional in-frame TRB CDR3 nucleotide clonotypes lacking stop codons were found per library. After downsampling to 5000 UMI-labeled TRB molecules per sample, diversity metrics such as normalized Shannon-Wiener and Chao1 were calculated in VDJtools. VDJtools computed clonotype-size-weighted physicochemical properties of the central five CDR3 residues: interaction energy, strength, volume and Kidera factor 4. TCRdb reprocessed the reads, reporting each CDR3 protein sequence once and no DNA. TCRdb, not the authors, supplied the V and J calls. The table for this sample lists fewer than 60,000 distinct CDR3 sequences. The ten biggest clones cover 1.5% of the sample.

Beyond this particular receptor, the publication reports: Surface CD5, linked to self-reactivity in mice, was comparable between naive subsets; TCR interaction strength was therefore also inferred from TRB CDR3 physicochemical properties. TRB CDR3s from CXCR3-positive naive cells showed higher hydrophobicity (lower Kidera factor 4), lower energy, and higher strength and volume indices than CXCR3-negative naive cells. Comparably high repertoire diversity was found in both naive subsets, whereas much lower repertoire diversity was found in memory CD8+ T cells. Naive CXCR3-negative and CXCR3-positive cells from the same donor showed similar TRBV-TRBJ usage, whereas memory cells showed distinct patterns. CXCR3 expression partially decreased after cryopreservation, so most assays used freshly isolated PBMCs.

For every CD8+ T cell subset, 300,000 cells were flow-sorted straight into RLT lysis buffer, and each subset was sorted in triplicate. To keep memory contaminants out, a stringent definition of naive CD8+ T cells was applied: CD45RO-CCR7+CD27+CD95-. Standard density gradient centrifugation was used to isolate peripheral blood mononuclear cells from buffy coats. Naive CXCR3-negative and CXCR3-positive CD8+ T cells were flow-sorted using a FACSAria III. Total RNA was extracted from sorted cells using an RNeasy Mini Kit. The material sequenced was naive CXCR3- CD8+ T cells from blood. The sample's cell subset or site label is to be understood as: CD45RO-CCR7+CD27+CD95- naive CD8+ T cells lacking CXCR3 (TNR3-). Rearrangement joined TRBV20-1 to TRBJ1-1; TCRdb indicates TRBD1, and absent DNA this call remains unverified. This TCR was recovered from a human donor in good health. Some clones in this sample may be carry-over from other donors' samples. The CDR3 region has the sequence CSASRGDTEAFF.